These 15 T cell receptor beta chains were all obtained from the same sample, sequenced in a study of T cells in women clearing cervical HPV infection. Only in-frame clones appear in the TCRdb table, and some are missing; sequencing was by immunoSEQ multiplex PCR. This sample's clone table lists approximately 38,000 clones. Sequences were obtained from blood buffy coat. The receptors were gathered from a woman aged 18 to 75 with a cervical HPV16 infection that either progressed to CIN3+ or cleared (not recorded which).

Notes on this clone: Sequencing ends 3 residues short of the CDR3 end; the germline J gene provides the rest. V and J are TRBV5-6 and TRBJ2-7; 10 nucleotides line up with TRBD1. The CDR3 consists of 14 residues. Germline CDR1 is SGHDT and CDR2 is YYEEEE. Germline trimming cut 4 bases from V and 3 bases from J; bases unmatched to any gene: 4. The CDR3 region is CASSVGTGVYEQYF. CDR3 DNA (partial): TGTGCCAGCAGCGTCGGGACAGGGGTCTACGAG.

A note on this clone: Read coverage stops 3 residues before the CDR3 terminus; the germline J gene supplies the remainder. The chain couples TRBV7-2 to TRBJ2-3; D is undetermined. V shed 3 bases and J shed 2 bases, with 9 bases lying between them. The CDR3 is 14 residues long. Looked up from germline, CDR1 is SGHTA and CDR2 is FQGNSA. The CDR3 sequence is CASSLSTHTDTQYF. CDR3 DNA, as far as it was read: TGTGCCAGCAGCTTGTCCACTCACACAGATACG.

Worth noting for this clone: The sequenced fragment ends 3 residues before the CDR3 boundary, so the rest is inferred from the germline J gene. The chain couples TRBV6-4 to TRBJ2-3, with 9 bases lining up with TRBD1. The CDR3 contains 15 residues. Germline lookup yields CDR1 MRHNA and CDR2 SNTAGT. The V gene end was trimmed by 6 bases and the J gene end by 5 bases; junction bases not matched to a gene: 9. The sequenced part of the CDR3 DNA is TGTGCCAGCAGCATAACCGGGACAGGGCAAGATACG. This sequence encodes CASSITGTGQDT. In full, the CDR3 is CASSITGTGQDTQYF.

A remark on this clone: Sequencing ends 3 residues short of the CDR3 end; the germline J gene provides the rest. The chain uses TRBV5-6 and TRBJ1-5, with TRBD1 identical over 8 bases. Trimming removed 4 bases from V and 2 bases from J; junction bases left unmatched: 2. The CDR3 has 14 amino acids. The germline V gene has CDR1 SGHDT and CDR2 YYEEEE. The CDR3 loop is CASSQGARNQPQHF. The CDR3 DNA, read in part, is TGTGCCAGCAGCCAGGGGGCGCGCAATCAGCCC.

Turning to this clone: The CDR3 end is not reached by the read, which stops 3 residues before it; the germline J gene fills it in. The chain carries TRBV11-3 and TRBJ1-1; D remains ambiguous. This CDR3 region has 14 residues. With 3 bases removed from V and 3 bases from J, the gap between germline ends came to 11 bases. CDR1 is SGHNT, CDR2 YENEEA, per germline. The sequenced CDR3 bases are TGTGCCAGCAGCTTCTCCGGGGTGGACACTGAA. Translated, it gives CASSFSGVDTE. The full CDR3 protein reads CASSFSGVDTEAFF.

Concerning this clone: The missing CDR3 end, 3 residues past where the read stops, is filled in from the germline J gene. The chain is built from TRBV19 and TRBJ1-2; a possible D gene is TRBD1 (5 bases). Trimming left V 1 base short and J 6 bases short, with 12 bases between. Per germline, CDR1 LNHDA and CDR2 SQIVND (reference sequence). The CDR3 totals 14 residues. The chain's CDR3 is CASSIGGRVDGYTF. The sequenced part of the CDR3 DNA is TGTGCCAGTAGTATAGGAGGCAGGGTTGATGGC.

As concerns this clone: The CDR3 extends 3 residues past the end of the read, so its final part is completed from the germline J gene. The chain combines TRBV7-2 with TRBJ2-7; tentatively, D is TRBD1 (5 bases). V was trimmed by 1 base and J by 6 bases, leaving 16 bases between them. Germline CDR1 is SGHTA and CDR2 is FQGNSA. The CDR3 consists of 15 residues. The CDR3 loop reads CASSLVQGEGGEQYF. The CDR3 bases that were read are TGTGCCAGCAGCTTAGTCCAGGGCGAAGGTGGCGAG.

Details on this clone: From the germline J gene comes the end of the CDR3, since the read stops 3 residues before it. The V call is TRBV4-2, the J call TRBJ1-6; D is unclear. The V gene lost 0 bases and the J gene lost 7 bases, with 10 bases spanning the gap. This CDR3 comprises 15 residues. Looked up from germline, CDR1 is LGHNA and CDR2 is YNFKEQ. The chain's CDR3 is CASSQDQQSNSPLHF. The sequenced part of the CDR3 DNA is TGTGCCAGCAGCCAAGACCAACAGTCCAATTCACCC.

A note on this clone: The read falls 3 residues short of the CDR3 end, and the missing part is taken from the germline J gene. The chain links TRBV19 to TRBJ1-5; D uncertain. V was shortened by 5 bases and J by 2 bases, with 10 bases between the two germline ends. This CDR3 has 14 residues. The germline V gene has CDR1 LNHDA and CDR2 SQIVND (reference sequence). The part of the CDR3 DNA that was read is TGTGCCAGTAGTTCCCTCCTTGGCAATCAGCCC. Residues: CASSSLLGNQP. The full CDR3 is CASSSLLGNQPQHF.

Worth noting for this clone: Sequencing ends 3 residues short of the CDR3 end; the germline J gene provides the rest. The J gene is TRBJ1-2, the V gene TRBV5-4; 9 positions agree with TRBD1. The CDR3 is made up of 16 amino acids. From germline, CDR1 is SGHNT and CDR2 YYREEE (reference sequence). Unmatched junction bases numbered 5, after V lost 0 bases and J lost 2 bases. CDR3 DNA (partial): TGTGCCAGCAGCTTGGCGGGGACAGGGTGGAACTATGGC. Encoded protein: CASSLAGTGWNYG. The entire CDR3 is CASSLAGTGWNYGYTF.

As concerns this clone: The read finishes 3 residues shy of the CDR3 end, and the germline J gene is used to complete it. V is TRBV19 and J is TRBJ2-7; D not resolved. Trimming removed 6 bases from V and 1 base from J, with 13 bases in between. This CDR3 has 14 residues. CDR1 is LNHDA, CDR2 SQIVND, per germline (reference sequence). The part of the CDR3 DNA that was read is TGTGCCAGTAGAGCCAGACAAGGTTCCTACGAG. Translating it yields CASRARQGSYE. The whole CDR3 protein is CASRARQGSYEQYF.

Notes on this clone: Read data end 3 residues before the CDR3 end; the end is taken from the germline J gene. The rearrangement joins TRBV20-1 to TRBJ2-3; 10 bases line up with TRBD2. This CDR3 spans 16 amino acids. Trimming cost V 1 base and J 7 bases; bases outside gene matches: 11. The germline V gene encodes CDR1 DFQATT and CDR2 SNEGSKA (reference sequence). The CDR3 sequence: CSARVTSGEWIHTQYF. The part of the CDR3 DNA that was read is TGCAGTGCTAGAGTCACTAGCGGGGAGTGGATCCATACG.

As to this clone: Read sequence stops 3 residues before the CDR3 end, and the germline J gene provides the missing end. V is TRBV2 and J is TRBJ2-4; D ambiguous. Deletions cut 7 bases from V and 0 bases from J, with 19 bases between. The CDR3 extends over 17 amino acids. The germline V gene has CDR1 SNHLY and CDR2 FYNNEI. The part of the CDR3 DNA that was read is TGTGCCAGCACTCCCTGGGCCTACGAGACAGCCAAAAACATT. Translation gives CASTPWAYETAKNI. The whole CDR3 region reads CASTPWAYETAKNIQYF. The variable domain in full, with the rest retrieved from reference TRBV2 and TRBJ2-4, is EPEVTQTPSHQVTQMGQEVILRCVPISNHLYFYWYRQILGQKVEFLVSFYNNEISEKSEIFDDQFSVERPDGSNFTLKIRSTKLEDSAMYFCASTPWAYETAKNIQYFGAGTRLSVL.

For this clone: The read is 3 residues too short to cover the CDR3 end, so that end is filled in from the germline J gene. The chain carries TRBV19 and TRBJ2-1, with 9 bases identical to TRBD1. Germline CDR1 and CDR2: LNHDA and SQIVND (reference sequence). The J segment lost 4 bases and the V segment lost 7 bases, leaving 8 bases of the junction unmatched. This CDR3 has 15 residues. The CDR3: CASMITGTGYNEQFF. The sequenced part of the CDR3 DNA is TGTGCCAGTATGATAACCGGGACAGGGTACAATGAG. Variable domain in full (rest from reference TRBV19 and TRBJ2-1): DGGITQSPKYLFRKEGQNVTLSCEQNLNHDAMYWYRQDPGQGLRLIYYSQIVNDFQKGDIAEGYSVSREKKESFPLTVTSAQKNPTAFYLCASMITGTGYNEQFFGPGTRLTVL.

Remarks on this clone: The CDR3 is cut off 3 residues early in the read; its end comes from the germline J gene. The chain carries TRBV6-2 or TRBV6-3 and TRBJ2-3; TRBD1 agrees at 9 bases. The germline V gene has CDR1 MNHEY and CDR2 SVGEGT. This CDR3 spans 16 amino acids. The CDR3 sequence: CASKNTGTGIHETQYF. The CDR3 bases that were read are TGTGCCAGCAAAAACACAGGGACAGGGATCCACGAGACG.